This TCR beta chain was profiled in a study of T cells after yellow fever vaccination. CDR1 SGHRS and CDR2 YFSETQ come from the germline V gene. The CDR3 spans 15 residues. V shed 5 bases, J shed 4 bases, and the junction held 8 bases outside the gene matches. Each CDR3 protein is one row after TCRdb ran MiXCR on the 5' RACE reads. The data show approximately 250,000 distinct CDR3 sequences, 5.2% seen once. This clonotype was sampled from a man between 18 and 29 years old who received the YFV17D yellow fever vaccine. The rearrangement uses TRBV5-1 and TRBJ2-3; 9 nucleotides agree with TRBD2. Sequenced material: CD4+ T cells sorted from PBMCs, taken on the day of the yellow fever booster vaccination. The CDR3, as DNA: TGCGCCAGCAGTAGTAGCGGGGGCGTCGCAGATACGCAGTATTTT. It codes for CASSSSGGVADTQYF.